What follows is one TCR beta chain and its context. Its cognate antigen has yet to be identified. There are no base qualities to consult, and no much larger clone falls within one base. The library was produced with the immunoSEQ multiplex PCR assay. For the multiplex PCR, a mixture combining 60 forward primers for TCR Vbeta segments and 13 reverse primers for TCR Jbeta segments was used. The CDR3 region of rearranged TCR beta genes was amplified from genomic DNA by a multiplex PCR assay. On the Illumina HiSeq System, the amplified TCR beta libraries were sequenced as 87-base-pair reads. Concerning the study's data processing: In a later analysis, some 80 million unique TCR beta chains were counted across the 500 to 850 repertoires, and around 11 million of these chains were shared by at least two donors. Raw reads were error-corrected and collapsed into unique sequences by a nearest-neighbor algorithm in which closely related sequences were merged to remove PCR and sequencing errors. CDR3 sequences were aligned to IMGT reference sequences to assign V, D and J gene segments. For a sequence to be retained, a match of at least six nucleotides to both a V gene segment and a J gene segment was required. A rearrangement was called productive if the CDR3 had no stop codons and remained in frame with V and J, and every other rearrangement was called non-productive. Following IMGT convention, CDR3 was defined as the stretch from the second conserved V-encoded cysteine to the conserved J-encoded phenylalanine. The earlier analysis of 550 to 650 of the donors excluded any sequence lacking an unambiguous match to a single V gene segment. An earlier analysis of about 600 of the donors called V segments functional above 56.7% productive rearrangements and segregating when the between-donor standard deviation exceeded 5%. A statistical classification framework was developed to diagnose cytomegalovirus status using the catalog of TCR beta chain sequences. In a later analysis, TCR nucleotide sequences were compared against IMGT/GENE-DB human TR gene sequences so that V and J genes could be assigned. Using the TCRdist pipeline, a later analysis assigned CDR3 sequences along with most-parsimonious VDJ recombination scenarios. In a later analysis, every TCR beta chain was defined by the combination of its CDR3 amino acid sequence and its V-gene family, and reads without a unique V-gene family were dropped. In a later analysis, 500 to 650 highly shared, low-generation-probability nucleotide sequences were removed to address suspected cross-contamination and a sequencing artifact. In a later analysis, a clonal expansion index was calculated for each public chain from normalized within-repertoire ranks of inferred template counts. In a later analysis, generation probabilities were computed using a VDJ recombination model fitted to out-of-frame rearrangements, and the results were checked against IGoR. In a later analysis, hypergeometric tests were used to score TCR-TCR, TCR-HLA and TCR-CMV co-occurrence, with a repertoire-size bias correction applied to TCR pairs. In a later analysis, false discovery rates were estimated by permuting HLA or CMV assignments 20 times. In a later analysis, co-occurring TCRs were grouped using DBSCAN, and TCRdist sequence similarity was added for clustering within HLA-allele-positive subsets. Repertoires with fewer than 30,000 or more than 120,000 public chains, plus five repertoires with anomalous nucleotide sharing, were excluded from co-occurrence clustering. TCRdb mirrors the immuneACCESS table, restricted to in-frame sequences. Some clones are absent from its copies; in checked studies, under half trace to an unresolved V gene, and the reason for the others is unknown. Clonal size and the V and J genes are those of that table, whereas D and trimming came from the DNA. This sample lists about 31,000 clones; roughly 89% were detected once. In total, the top ten clones hold roughly 2.5% of the sample.

Here V drops 6 bases and J drops 5 bases, and the junction holds 10 bases not matched to any gene. The CDR3, from cysteine to phenylalanine, totals 14 residues. CDR3 DNA only is kept here, 42 bases in frame from base 1. The germline V gene (reference sequence) sets CDR1 to LNHDA and CDR2 to SQIVND. This specimen comes from a study of cytomegalovirus exposure and HLA in healthy donors (dated by TCRdb to 2017 to 2019). Regarding the complete study: In an earlier analysis of approximately 500 of the donors, approximately 260 Gb of sequence data and 90 million to 120 million unique TCR beta sequences from 180 million or so T cells were reported. Both class I and class II loci were covered by HLA typing, at four-digit resolution. The T cell repertoires of around 730 subjects were profiled by immunosequencing and related to cytomegalovirus serostatus. A later analysis re-examined previously published TCR beta repertoires from 600 to 700 donors and added high-resolution HLA genotyping to investigate patterns of TCR occurrence. The aim of the study was to test whether cataloging public T cell receptors could identify signatures of past pathogen exposure. Of the 398 genotyped donors, 65% to 90% were placed in the genetic ancestry cluster associated with self-reported Caucasian donors. Every discovery cohort repertoire had been produced on one sequencing platform. To decide whether each TCR beta V gene segment behaved as functional or pseudogenic, an earlier analysis of fewer than 750 of the donors relied on high-throughput TCR beta sequencing. Donor age, sex, ethnicity and CMV serostatus were compiled alongside the repertoire data. In addition to the first cohort of hundreds of subjects, a separate validation cohort of 120 different subjects was used. The number of typed donors differed by locus: about 620-630 for A, B, C, DRB1 and DQB1; some 500 for DQA1; roughly 600 for DPA1; and about 450 for DPB1. Genome-wide SNP genotypes for about three fifths of the 666 donors were used in a later genetic analysis, which treated that subset as a discovery cohort. To predict cytomegalovirus infection status, the study brought together high-throughput TCR immunosequencing, statistical association of individual TCRs with disease status, and machine learning. Across approximately 400 genotyped donors of the cohort, an average of roughly 200,000 unique TCR beta nucleotide sequences per donor were sequenced, and roughly 17% of those sequences were non-productive. A few DR-DQ haplotypes were handled as single units for association and clustering because linkage in the cohort was strong. An early release that covered around 590 HLA-typed donors contained around 300 gigabases of sequencing data and around 80 million unique TCR sequences. Rather than using new phenotypic data, the later analysis identified candidate immune exposures from TCR beta sequences and from how often those sequences occurred across donors. What the authors observed across the whole study: A cluster of highly shared sequence variants was judged likely to represent a technical artifact of the sequencing pipeline. Specific HLA alleles were associated with 15,000 to 20,000 TCR beta sequences at a false discovery rate of 0.05 in a later analysis. Correlated functional status among segregating V segments might reflect linkage disequilibrium, but an unknown experimental factor could not be ruled out. A later genetic analysis reported fewer N-insertions in productive TCRs among donors in an Asian-associated ancestry cluster than the roughly 650-donor mean. In a later analysis, HLA-associated TCR beta chains showed more clonal expansion and lower generation probabilities than non-associated chains that were equally common. According to a later analysis, TCR association rates differed among HLA loci, with DRB1 alleles showing the most associated TCRs and HLA-C alleles showing the fewest. Because HLA typing was missing for some donors at each locus, association tests included only the typed subset. Sequencing depth was assumed to be roughly uniform across donors in the presence/absence analyses, though that assumption may not hold. Assigning TCR associations to individual alleles was difficult when HLA alleles, especially DR and DQ, strongly co-occurred. In both the original and validation cohorts, the classifier was reported to diagnose cytomegalovirus status with high specificity and sensitivity. For the cohort, immune exposure information was limited to CMV serostatus. The earlier analysis of approximately 540 of the donors excluded approximately 15 rarely observed V segments, including chromosome 9 orphons, because counts were too low. The study listed approximately 150 TCR beta chains as associated with cytomegalovirus. Some IMGT-functional V segments, including TRBV6-2 and TRBV6-3, could not be told apart with the 87-base-pair reads, so those segments were excluded. A later analysis found that most CMV-associated TCR beta chains appeared HLA-restricted, with HLA associations seemingly driven largely by CMV exposure. A later analysis reported that several top co-occurrence clusters appeared linked to parvovirus B19, influenza, CMV and Epstein-Barr virus. According to the authors, the approach could potentially be generalized to other disease states and immunological phenotypes. While some public TCRs were present in many individuals, most TCR sequences turned up only very rarely across donors. Three of the identified cytomegalovirus-associated TCR beta chains were confirmed in vitro to be specific for cytomegalovirus antigens. An association between a missense DCLRE1C variant and V-gene and J-gene trimming of TCR beta chains was found in a later genetic analysis and replicated in an independent cohort. In an earlier analysis of 587 of the donors, most TCR beta V segments were observed in productive rearrangements about 87% or about 30% of the time, broadly matching IMGT annotations. A further reported finding was that TCR beta sequences accurately predicted the HLA-A and HLA-B alleles for most subjects in the first cohort. This cohort had only TCR beta chains sequenced, and the lack of alpha or paired-chain data limited which features could be detected.

The cohort comprised around 690 healthy bone marrow donors. Cohort members were all nominally healthy when sampled, although unrecorded immune exposures were likely present. The donor was CMV seronegative and belonged to the group of around 400 seronegative cohort members. Each donor provided a peripheral blood sample, and peripheral blood mononuclear cells were used for TCR beta sequencing. The Qiagen DNeasy Blood Extraction Kit was used to extract genomic DNA from the blood cell samples. The sequence derives from a boy aged 10-17 years in good health and CMV-seronegative. The V and J segments used are TRBV19 and TRBJ2-7, and 7 junction bases match TRBD1. Source material: PBMCs. CDR3 reads: CASRSSGTVHEQYF. In nucleotide form, the sequence is TGTGCCAGTAGGTCCTCCGGGACAGTCCACGAGCAGTACTTC.